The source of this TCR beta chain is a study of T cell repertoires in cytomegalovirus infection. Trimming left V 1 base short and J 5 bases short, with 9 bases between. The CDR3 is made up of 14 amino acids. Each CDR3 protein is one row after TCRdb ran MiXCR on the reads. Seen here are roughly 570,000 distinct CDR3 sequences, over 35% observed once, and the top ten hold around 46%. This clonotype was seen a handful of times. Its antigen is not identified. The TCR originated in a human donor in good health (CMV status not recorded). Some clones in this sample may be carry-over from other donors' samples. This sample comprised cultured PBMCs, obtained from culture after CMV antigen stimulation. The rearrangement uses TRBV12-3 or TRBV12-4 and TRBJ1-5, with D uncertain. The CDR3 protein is CASSLGGWHQPQHF. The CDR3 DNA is TGTGCCAGCAGTTTAGGAGGGTGGCATCAGCCCCAGCATTTT.